This T cell receptor (beta chain) comes out of a study of blood T cell repertoires in COVID-19. Study-wide background: The United States, Italy and Spain were the sources of the acute and convalescent COVID-19 samples. The analysed material was cDNA or gDNA that came from T cells, B-cell-depleted T cells, or PBMCs.

Authors' data handling: Nucleated cell counts were estimated from reference gene primer amplification. Using immunoSEQ multiplex PCR, the repertoire was profiled, and TCRdb retains in-frame clones only, with some absent. V and J calls and clone size follow that table, whereas D and trimming were derived from the DNA. This table holds around 200,000 clones, approximately 86% found once. The specimen sequenced was peripheral blood. This TCR derives from a woman aged 80 or over with acute or convalescent COVID-19.

The CDR3, as DNA: TGTGCCAGTAAAATCTCAGGGCGGGAGAGCACAGATACGCAGTATTTT. Protein sequence: CASKISGRESTDTQYF. The chain links TRBV19 to TRBJ2-3, with 7 bases identical to TRBD2. V was clipped by 7 bases and J by 0 bases; unmatched bases: 10. CDR1 is LNHDA, CDR2 SQIVND, per germline (reference sequence). CDR3 length: 16 residues.